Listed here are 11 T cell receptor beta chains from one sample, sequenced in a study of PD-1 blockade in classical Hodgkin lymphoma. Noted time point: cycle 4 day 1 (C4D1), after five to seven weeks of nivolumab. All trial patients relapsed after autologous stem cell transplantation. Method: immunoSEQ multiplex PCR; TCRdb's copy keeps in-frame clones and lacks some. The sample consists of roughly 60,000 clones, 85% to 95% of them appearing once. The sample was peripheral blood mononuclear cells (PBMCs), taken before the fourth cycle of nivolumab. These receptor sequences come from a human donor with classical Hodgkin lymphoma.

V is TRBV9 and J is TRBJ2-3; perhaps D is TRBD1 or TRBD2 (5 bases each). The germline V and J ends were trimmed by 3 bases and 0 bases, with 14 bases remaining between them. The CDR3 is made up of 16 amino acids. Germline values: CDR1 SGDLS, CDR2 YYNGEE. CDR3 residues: CASSAPGTASTDTQYF. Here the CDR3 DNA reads TGTGCCAGCAGCGCCCCCGGGACGGCTAGCACAGATACGCAGTATTTT.

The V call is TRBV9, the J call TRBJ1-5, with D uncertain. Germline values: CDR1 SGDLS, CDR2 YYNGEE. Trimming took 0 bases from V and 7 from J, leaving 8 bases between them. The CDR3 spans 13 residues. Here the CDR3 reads CASSVDEGQPQHF. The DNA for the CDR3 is TGTGCCAGCAGCGTAGATGAGGGACAGCCCCAGCATTTT.

Here the CDR3 reads CASSGGQGISEKLFF. CDR3 nucleotide sequence: TGTGCCAGCAGCGGTGGACAGGGGATTAGTGAAAAACTGTTTTTT. This rearrangement joins TRBV5-4 to TRBJ1-4; 9 bases map to TRBD1. Germline V CDR1 and CDR2: SGHNT, YYREEE (reference sequence). The CDR3 consists of 15 residues. V trimming: 4 bases; J trimming: 7 bases; junction bases outside the gene matches: 8.

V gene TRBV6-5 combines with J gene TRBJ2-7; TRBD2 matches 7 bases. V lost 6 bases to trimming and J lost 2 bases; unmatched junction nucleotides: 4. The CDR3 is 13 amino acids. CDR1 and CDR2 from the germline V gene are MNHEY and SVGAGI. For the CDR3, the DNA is TGTGCCAGCAGACACGGGACTACCTACGAGCAGTACTTC. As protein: CASRHGTTYEQYF.

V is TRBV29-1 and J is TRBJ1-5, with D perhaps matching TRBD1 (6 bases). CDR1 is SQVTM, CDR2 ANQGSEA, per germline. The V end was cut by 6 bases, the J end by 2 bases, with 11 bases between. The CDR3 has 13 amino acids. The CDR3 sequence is CSVLKGGNQPQHF. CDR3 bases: TGCAGCGTGCTCAAGGGGGGCAATCAGCCCCAGCATTTT.

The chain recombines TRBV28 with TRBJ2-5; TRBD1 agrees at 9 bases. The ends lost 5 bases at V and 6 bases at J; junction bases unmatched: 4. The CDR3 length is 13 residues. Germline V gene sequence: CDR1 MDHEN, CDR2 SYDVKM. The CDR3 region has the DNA TGTGCCAGCAGTCCAGGACAGGGGCAGACCCAGTACTTC. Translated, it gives CASSPGQGQTQYF.

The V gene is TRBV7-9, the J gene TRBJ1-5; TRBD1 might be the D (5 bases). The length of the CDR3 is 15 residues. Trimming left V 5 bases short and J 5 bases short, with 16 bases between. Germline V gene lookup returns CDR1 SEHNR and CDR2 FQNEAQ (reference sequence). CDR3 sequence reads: CASSQTGPGHQPQHF. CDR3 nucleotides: TGTGCCAGCAGCCAAACAGGCCCTGGACATCAGCCCCAGCATTTT.

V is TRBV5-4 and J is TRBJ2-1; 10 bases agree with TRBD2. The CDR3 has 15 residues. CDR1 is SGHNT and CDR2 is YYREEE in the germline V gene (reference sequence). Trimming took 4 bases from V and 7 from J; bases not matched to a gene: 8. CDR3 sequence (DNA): TGTGCCAGCAGCCCCACTAGCGGGGTAGGGAATGAGCAGTTCTTC. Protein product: CASSPTSGVGNEQFF.

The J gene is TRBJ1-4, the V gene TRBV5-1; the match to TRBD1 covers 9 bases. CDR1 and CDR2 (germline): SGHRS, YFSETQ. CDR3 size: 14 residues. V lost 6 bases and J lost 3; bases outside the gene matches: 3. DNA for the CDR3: TGCGCCAGCAAGACAGGGGGAGCTAATGAAAAACTGTTTTTT. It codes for CASKTGGANEKLFF.

CDR3 in amino acids: CASSLFFGVTDTQYF. CDR3 DNA: TGCGCCAGCAGCTTGTTTTTCGGGGTTACAGATACGCAGTATTTT. The V and J genes are TRBV5-1 and TRBJ2-3; D perhaps matches TRBD2 (5 bases). V shed 1 base and J shed 3 bases, with 12 bases lying between them. CDR1 and CDR2 (germline): SGHRS, YFSETQ. The CDR3 consists of 15 residues.

This CDR3 is CASSPSPGKGKGETQYF. The CDR3 DNA follows: TGTGCCAGCAGTCCTTCTCCTGGGAAGGGGAAGGGGGAGACCCAGTACTTC. V is TRBV28 and J is TRBJ2-5; tentative D call: TRBD1 (5 bases). The CDR3 spans 17 residues. V was shortened by 5 bases and J by 5 bases, with 24 bases between the two germline ends. CDR1 and CDR2 (germline): MDHEN, SYDVKM.